The entry below gives a single T cell receptor (beta chain) sequence along with its context. The CDR3 runs to 16 residues. With 3 bases clipped from V and 4 bases from J, the junction kept 6 bases outside the gene matches. Germline CDR1 reads GTSNPN; CDR2 reads SVGIG (reference sequence). This entry belongs to a study of T cell changes during pregnancy in multiple sclerosis. TCRdb keeps only in-frame clones here, not all; method: immunoSEQ multiplex PCR. Seen here are fewer than 35,000 clones, around 90% observed once, and the top ten hold just over 0.55%. This sample comprised CD4+ T cells from peripheral blood mononuclear cells, obtained in the third trimester of pregnancy. The chain is built from TRBV30 and TRBJ2-6; 10 bases agree with TRBD2. This sequence was found in a female donor in good health, enrolled as a control in a pregnancy study. CDR3 residues: CAWRSGGASGANVLTF. The CDR3 DNA sequence: TGTGCCTGGAGAAGCGGGGGGGCGTCAGGGGCCAACGTCCTGACTTTC.